This T cell receptor (beta chain) was sequenced during a study of cytomegalovirus exposure and HLA in healthy donors. The germline V gene has CDR1 SGHDT and CDR2 YYEEEE. Trimming took off 4 bases at V and 4 bases at J, with 11 bases between the two ends. CDR3 length: 14 residues. This PCR relied on a set of 60 Vbeta primers and 13 Jbeta primers. TCRdb's table, derived via immunoSEQ multiplex PCR, lists solely in-frame clones and lacks some. The sample yields under 250,000 clones, roughly 85% seen once. The chain couples TRBV5-6 to TRBJ2-2; D is possibly TRBD2 (5 bases). The clonotype comes from a girl aged 2 to 9 in good health and CMV-seronegative. The sequenced sample consisted of PBMCs. Here the CDR3 DNA reads TGTGCCAGCAGCACCGGGATTTCCACCGGGGAGCTGTTTTTT. The encoded protein is CASSTGISTGELFF.